The 29 T cell receptor beta chains in this list originate from one sample, sequenced in a study of cytomegalovirus exposure and HLA in healthy donors. In the PCR, 60 Vbeta and 13 Jbeta primers were used. Assay used: immunoSEQ multiplex PCR; TCRdb lists only in-frame clones, some missing. The sample has around 70,000 clones, around 66% seen once. Sequenced input: PBMCs. Source of these receptors: a man aged 55 to 70 in good health and CMV-seropositive.

The V gene is TRBV14, the J gene TRBJ2-7, with 10 nucleotides matching TRBD2. CDR3 length: 15 residues. V lost 4 bases and J lost 7; bases outside the gene matches: 10. Germline CDR1 SGHDN, CDR2 FVKESK. The CDR3 region has the DNA TGTGCCAGCAGCCGGGTGAGCGGGAGGGCCTGGGAGCAGTACTTC. The encoded protein is CASSRVSGRAWEQYF.

The V gene is TRBV2, the J gene TRBJ2-1; D remains ambiguous. The CDR3 sequence is 11 residues long. Germline values: CDR1 SNHLY, CDR2 FYNNEI. With 7 bases removed from V and 5 bases from J, the gap between germline ends came to 6 bases. The CDR3 DNA is TGTGCCAGCAACGCGGACAATGAGCAGTTCTTC. This encodes CASNADNEQFF. The whole variable domain, remainder taken from reference TRBV2 and TRBJ2-1, is EPEVTQTPSHQVTQMGQEVILRCVPISNHLYFYWYRQILGQKVEFLVSFYNNEISEKSEIFDDQFSVERPDGSNFTLKIRSTKLEDSAMYFCASNADNEQFFGPGTRLTVL.

This rearrangement joins TRBV7-3 to TRBJ2-1; the D gene is possibly TRBD2 (6 bases). V was cut by 2 bases and J by 5 bases, with 13 bases left in between. Germline V gives CDR1 SGHTA, CDR2 FQGTGA. The CDR3 consists of 15 residues. CDR3: CASSLSGTGNNEQFF. As DNA, the CDR3 is TGTGCCAGCAGCTTATCCGGGACTGGTAACAATGAGCAGTTCTTC.

Regarding this clone: The same CDR3 is also encoded by other DNA sequences in this sample. The rearrangement joins TRBV5-1 to TRBJ1-4; D is perhaps TRBD1 (5 bases). V lost 1 base, J lost 7 bases, and 8 bases lay in between. The CDR3 is 13 residues long. Germline CDR1 is SGHRS and CDR2 is YFSETQ. This CDR3 reads CASSLRGGEKLFF. The CDR3 bases are TGCGCCAGCAGCTTGAGGGGAGGTGAAAAACTGTTTTTT.

The rearrangement links TRBV28 to TRBJ2-5; 13 bases fit TRBD2. CDR3 length: 15 residues. V gave up 4 bases and J gave up 4 bases; unmatched junction bases: 3. Germline V lookup: CDR1 MDHEN, CDR2 SYDVKM. The CDR3 sequence: CASSSGLAGAETQYF. The CDR3 DNA follows: TGTGCCAGCAGTTCAGGACTAGCGGGAGCAGAGACCCAGTACTTC.

The chain recombines TRBV7-6 with TRBJ1-1; D is uncertain. Germline CDR1 reads SGHVS; CDR2 reads FNYEAQ. With 4 bases removed from V and 1 base from J, the gap between germline ends came to 7 bases. CDR3 length equals 13 residues. CDR3 bases: TGTGCCAGCAGCTCAAGAGGGAACACTGAAGCTTTCTTT. Its protein is CASSSRGNTEAFF.

The chain employs TRBV29-1 and TRBJ1-1; 8 nucleotides line up with TRBD1. The CDR3 contains 11 residues. Losses at the gene ends were 8 bases for V and 12 bases for J; bases not matched to a gene: 11. Germline V gene sequence: CDR1 SQVTM, CDR2 ANQGSEA. CDR3 region: CSIRQGPLTFF. The CDR3 DNA reads as TGCAGCATAAGACAGGGGCCTCTTACTTTCTTT.

V gene TRBV29-1 combines with J gene TRBJ2-3; TRBD2 agrees at 7 bases. The V segment lost 7 bases and the J segment 4 bases; nucleotides outside the gene matches: 2. The CDR3 contains 11 residues. The germline CDR1 and CDR2 sequences are SQVTM and ANQGSEA. Here the CDR3 reads CSGRGADTQYF. DNA for the CDR3: TGCAGCGGTCGGGGGGCAGATACGCAGTATTTT.

V gene TRBV25-1 combines with J gene TRBJ1-4; 7 bases are a match to TRBD1. The CDR3 spans 14 residues. Germline V lookup: CDR1 MGHDK, CDR2 SYGVNS. V lost 6 bases and J lost 3; bases outside the gene matches: 4. Here the CDR3 reads CASRNRGPNEKLFF. CDR3 bases: TGTGCCAGCAGGAACAGGGGACCTAATGAAAAACTGTTTTTT.

The genes are TRBV5-3 and TRBJ2-2, with 10 positions matching TRBD2. TRBV5-3 falls under the ORF class, with uncertain function. V shed 0 bases, J shed 6 bases, and the junction held 5 bases outside the gene matches. The CDR3 has 16 residues. The CDR3 is CARSLEREGAPGELFF. The CDR3 DNA follows: TGTGCCAGAAGCTTGGAGCGGGAGGGAGCTCCCGGGGAGCTGTTTTTT.

The chain combines TRBV7-9 with TRBJ1-6; D unresolved. Germline CDR1 and CDR2: SEHNR and FQNEAQ (reference sequence). Trimming left V 5 bases short and J 7 bases short, with 6 bases between. The CDR3 consists of 12 residues. CDR3 amino acids: CASSPGNSPLHF. CDR3 DNA: TGTGCCAGCAGCCCCGGGAATTCACCCCTCCACTTT.

This clone was detected ten times or more. The chain couples TRBV12-5 to TRBJ1-6; the match to TRBD1 covers 7 bases. The CDR3 extends over 19 amino acids. The V and J ends lost 0 bases and 7 bases, in that order; junction bases with no gene match: 15. CDR1 and CDR2 (germline): LGHNT, FRNRAP. Here the CDR3 reads CASGLVARGSLFGNSPLHF. The CDR3 DNA is TGTGCTAGTGGTTTGGTGGCCAGGGGGTCCCTCTTTGGCAATTCACCCCTCCACTTT.

The rearrangement joins TRBV29-1 to TRBJ2-3; TRBD2 aligns across 9 bases. The V gene end was trimmed by 6 bases and the J gene end by 4 bases; junction bases not matched to a gene: 8. The CDR3 spans 14 residues. Germline V gene sequence: CDR1 SQVTM, CDR2 ANQGSEA. Written as DNA, the CDR3 is TGCAGCGTACCCGGGACTAGCCTAGCAGATACGCAGTATTTT. Translation gives CSVPGTSLADTQYF.

The chain is built from TRBV7-9 and TRBJ2-7, with D unresolved. In germline, CDR1 is SEHNR, CDR2 FQNEAQ (reference sequence). The CDR3 sequence is 13 residues long. Deletions cut 1 base from V and 4 bases from J, with 8 bases between. The CDR3: CASSLGLDYEQYF. Written as DNA, the CDR3 is TGTGCCAGCAGCTTAGGACTGGATTACGAGCAGTACTTC. Based on the CDR3 plus reference TRBV7-9 and TRBJ2-7, the full variable domain is DTGVSQNPRHKITKRGQNVTFRCDPISEHNRLYWYRQTLGQGPEFLTYFQNEAQLEKSRLLSDRFSAERPKGSFSTLEIQRTEQGDSAMYLCASSLGLDYEQYFGPGTRLTVT.

V gene TRBV13 combines with J gene TRBJ2-5, with D unresolved. The germline V and J ends were trimmed by 1 base and 0 bases, with 6 bases remaining between them. Germline V lookup: CDR1 PRHDT, CDR2 FYEKMQ (reference sequence). This CDR3 is 14 amino acids long. In DNA form, the CDR3 reads TGTGCCAGCAGCTTAGAACGGGACCAAGAGACCCAGTACTTC. As protein: CASSLERDQETQYF.

About this clone: At one of its ends the junction is not consistent with the germline gene, which may arise from a read error. This CDR3 is also generated by other DNA sequences in the sample. The chain uses TRBV4-2 and TRBJ2-5; 12 nucleotides align to TRBD2. CDR1 and CDR2 from the germline V gene are LGHNA and YNFKEQ. CDR3 size: 17 residues. The DNA of the CDR3 is TGTGCCAGCAGCCAGCTTTCGACTAGCGGGAGTGCGGAGACCCAATACTTC. Its translation is CASSQLSTSGSAETQYF.

This rearrangement joins TRBV4-3 to TRBJ2-5; 8 bases align to TRBD2. The ends lost 0 bases at V and 5 bases at J; junction bases unmatched: 5. The CDR3 length is 15 residues. Per the germline V gene, CDR1 is LGHNA and CDR2 is YSLEER. This chain's CDR3 is CASSQDQGGGETQYF. CDR3 DNA sequence: TGCGCCAGCAGCCAAGATCAAGGCGGGGGGGAGACCCAGTACTTC.

This clone appeared a few times. This chain joins TRBV9 and TRBJ2-7, with 8 positions matching TRBD2. The CDR3 covers 16 residues. Losses at the gene ends were 3 bases for V and 3 bases for J; bases not matched to a gene: 11. Germline CDR1 reads SGDLS; CDR2 reads YYNGEE. The CDR3 reads CASSASAGANYYEQYF. The DNA of the CDR3 is TGTGCCAGCAGCGCCTCAGCGGGGGCCAACTACTACGAGCAGTACTTC. Full variable domain (rest looked up from reference TRBV9 and TRBJ2-7): DSGVTQTPKHLITATGQRVTLRCSPRSGDLSVYWYQQSLDQGLQFLIQYYNGEERAKGNILERFSAQQFPDLHSELNLSSLELGDSALYFCASSASAGANYYEQYFGPGTRLTVT.

The J gene is TRBJ2-7, the V gene TRBV4-1; TRBD2 matches 8 bases. The CDR3 consists of 15 residues. The trim removed 6 bases at V and 4 bases at J, leaving 11 bases unmatched. Per germline, CDR1 MGHRA and CDR2 YSYEKL. CDR3 nucleotides: TGCGCCAGCAGTAGAGAGCGGGGGAATCTTTACGAGCAGTACTTC. Protein: CASSRERGNLYEQYF.

The chain employs TRBV13 and TRBJ1-2; D is possibly TRBD1 (6 bases). Germline CDR1 reads PRHDT; CDR2 reads FYEKMQ (reference sequence). The CDR3 spans 15 residues. Trimming took off 5 bases at V and 4 bases at J, with 17 bases between the two ends. The CDR3 is CASSPHSGTPYGYTF. The CDR3 region has the DNA TGTGCCAGCAGCCCCCATTCCGGGACACCCTATGGCTACACCTTC. The full variable domain, with the rest looked up from reference TRBV13 and TRBJ1-2, is AAGVIQSPRHLIKEKRETATLKCYPIPRHDTVYWYQQGPGQDPQFLISFYEKMQSDKGSIPDRFSAQQFSDYHSELNMSSLELGDSALYFCASSPHSGTPYGYTFGSGTRLTVV.

The chain carries TRBV9 and TRBJ2-2, with D possibly being TRBD1 (6 bases). There are 17 residues in the CDR3. The ends were cut back, 3 bases at V and 0 bases at J, with 15 bases in the middle. Looked up from germline, CDR1 is SGDLS and CDR2 is YYNGEE. CDR3 sequence reads: CASSDDRRRANTGELFF. The CDR3, as DNA: TGTGCCAGCAGCGATGACAGGAGAAGAGCGAACACCGGGGAGCTGTTTTTT.

This clone was picked up a small number of times. This chain uses TRBV15 with TRBJ2-3; a possible D gene is TRBD2 (7 bases). This CDR3 contains 16 residues. Germline V CDR1 and CDR2: LNHNV, YYDKDF (reference sequence). V gave up 3 bases and J gave up 0 bases, with 13 bases separating them. Here the CDR3 reads CATSRGGDKSTDTQYF. The CDR3 coding sequence is TGTGCCACCAGCAGGGGGGGGGACAAGAGCACAGATACGCAGTATTTT.

The rearrangement joins TRBV4-1 to TRBJ1-2, with 7 nucleotides matching TRBD1. J lost 6 bases, V lost 1 base, and 8 bases had no gene match. CDR1 and CDR2 from the germline V gene are MGHRA and YSYEKL. The CDR3 extends over 15 amino acids. CDR3 sequence: CASSQGVDRADGYTF. The CDR3 DNA sequence: TGCGCCAGCAGCCAAGGCGTTGACAGGGCTGATGGCTACACCTTC.

The rearrangement uses TRBV5-1 and TRBJ1-2; 9 positions agree with TRBD1. The trim removed 3 bases at V and 6 bases at J, leaving 15 bases unmatched. The CDR3 covers 17 residues. Per germline, CDR1 SGHRS and CDR2 YFSETQ. CDR3 DNA sequence: TGCGCCAGCAGCTCTCCCCGGGGGGGACAGGGTACTCATGGCTACACCTTC. It yields the protein CASSSPRGGQGTHGYTF. The full variable domain, completed using reference TRBV5-1 and TRBJ1-2, is KAGVTQTPRYLIKTRGQQVTLSCSPISGHRSVSWYQQTPGQGLQFLFEYFSETQRNKGNFPGRFSGRQFSNSRSEMNVSTLELGDSALYLCASSSPRGGQGTHGYTFGSGTRLTVV.

The gene calls are TRBV5-1 and TRBJ2-1; D uncertain. Germline V lookup: CDR1 SGHRS, CDR2 YFSETQ. Trimming removed 5 bases from V and 0 bases from J, with 12 bases in between. CDR3 length equals 15 residues. In DNA, the CDR3 is TGCGCCAGCAGTCCTACTCCCTCCTCCTACAATGAGCAGTTCTTC. This sequence encodes CASSPTPSSYNEQFF.

This clone has only a few counts. The chain links TRBV2 to TRBJ2-3; 8 bases match TRBD1. The V segment lost 4 bases and the J segment 5 bases; nucleotides outside the gene matches: 5. This CDR3 has 14 residues. In germline, CDR1 is SNHLY, CDR2 FYNNEI. The CDR3 DNA sequence: TGTGCCAGCAGTGCCGGGACAGGTGAAGATACGCAGTATTTT. Residues: CASSAGTGEDTQYF. The variable domain in full, completed from reference TRBV2 and TRBJ2-3, reads EPEVTQTPSHQVTQMGQEVILRCVPISNHLYFYWYRQILGQKVEFLVSFYNNEISEKSEIFDDQFSVERPDGSNFTLKIRSTKLEDSAMYFCASSAGTGEDTQYFGPGTRLTVL.

This rearrangement joins TRBV11-2 to TRBJ2-7; no definite D call. The CDR3 runs 13 residues. Germline CDR1 is SGHAT and CDR2 is FQNNGV. The V and J ends lost 5 bases and 3 bases respectively, with 11 bases between them. The CDR3 protein is CASSPENVYEQYF. The CDR3 region has the DNA TGTGCCAGCAGCCCAGAAAACGTCTACGAGCAGTACTTC.

The CDR3: CASSLREIGEQFF. DNA of the CDR3: TGTGCCAGCAGTCTTCGGGAGATTGGGGAGCAGTTCTTC. The chain carries TRBV27 and TRBJ2-1, with D maybe TRBD2 (6 bases). From germline, CDR1 is MNHEY and CDR2 SMNVEV (reference sequence). V was pared by 5 bases and J by 10 bases, with 15 bases between. The CDR3 totals 13 residues.

As to this clone: Its ends do not fully match the called genes, so a read error is possible. The chain uses TRBV2 and TRBJ1-2; TRBD1 aligns across 11 bases. The CDR3 totals 13 residues. CDR1 SNHLY and CDR2 FYNNEI come from the germline V gene. CDR3 DNA sequence: TGTGCCAGCAGTGGCCCCGGGACAGGGGGGATTGAGTTC. This gives the protein CASSGPGTGGIEF.